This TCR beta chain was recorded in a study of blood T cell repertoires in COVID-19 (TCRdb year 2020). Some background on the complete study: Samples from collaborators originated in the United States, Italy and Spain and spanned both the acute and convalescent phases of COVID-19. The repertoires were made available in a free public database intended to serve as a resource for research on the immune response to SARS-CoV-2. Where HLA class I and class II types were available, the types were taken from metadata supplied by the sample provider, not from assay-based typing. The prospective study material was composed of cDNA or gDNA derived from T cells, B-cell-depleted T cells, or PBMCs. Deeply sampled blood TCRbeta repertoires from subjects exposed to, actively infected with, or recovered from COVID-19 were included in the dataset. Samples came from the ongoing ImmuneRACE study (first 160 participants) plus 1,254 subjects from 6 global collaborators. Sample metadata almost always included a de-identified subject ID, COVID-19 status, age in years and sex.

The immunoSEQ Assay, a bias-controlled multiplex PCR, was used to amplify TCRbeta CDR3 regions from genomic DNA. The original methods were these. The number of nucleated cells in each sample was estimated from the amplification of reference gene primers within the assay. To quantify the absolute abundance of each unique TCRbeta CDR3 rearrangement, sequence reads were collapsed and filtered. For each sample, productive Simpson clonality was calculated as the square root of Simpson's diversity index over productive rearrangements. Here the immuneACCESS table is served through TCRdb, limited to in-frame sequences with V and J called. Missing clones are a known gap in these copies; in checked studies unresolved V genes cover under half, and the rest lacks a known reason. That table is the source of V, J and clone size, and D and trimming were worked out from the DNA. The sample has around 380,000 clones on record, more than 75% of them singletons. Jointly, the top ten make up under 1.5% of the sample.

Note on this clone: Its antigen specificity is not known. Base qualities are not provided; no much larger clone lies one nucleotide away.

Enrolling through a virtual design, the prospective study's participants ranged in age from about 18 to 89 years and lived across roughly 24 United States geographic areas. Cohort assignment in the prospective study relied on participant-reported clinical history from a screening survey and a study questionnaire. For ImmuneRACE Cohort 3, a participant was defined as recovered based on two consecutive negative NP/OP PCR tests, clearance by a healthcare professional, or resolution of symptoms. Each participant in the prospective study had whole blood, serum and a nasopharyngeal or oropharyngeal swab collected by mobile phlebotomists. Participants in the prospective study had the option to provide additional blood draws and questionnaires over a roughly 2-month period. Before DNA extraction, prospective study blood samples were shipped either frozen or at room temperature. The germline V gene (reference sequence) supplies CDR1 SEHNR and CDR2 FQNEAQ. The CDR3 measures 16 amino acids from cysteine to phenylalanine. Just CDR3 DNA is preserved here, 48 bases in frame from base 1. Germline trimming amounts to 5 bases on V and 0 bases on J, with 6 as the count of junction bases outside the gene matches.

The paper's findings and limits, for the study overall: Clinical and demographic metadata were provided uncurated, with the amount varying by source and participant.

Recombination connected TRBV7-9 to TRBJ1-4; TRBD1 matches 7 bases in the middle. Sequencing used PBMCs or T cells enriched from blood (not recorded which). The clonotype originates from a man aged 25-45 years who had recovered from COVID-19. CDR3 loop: CASSGMGTATNEKLFF. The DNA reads TGTGCCAGCAGCGGCATGGGGACAGCAACTAATGAAAAACTGTTTTTT.